The next 21 T cell receptor beta chains were all read from a single sample in a study of cytomegalovirus exposure and HLA in healthy donors. The primer mix had 60 Vbeta and 13 Jbeta primers. Produced via immunoSEQ multiplex PCR; TCRdb's table is partial and in-frame only. The repertoire includes more than 150,000 clones, around 76% of them detected once, and over 2% sits in the top ten. What was sequenced was PBMCs. The receptors were gathered from a woman aged 25 to 39 in good health and CMV-seropositive.

V and J are TRBV7-8 and TRBJ2-3, with D possibly matching TRBD1 (5 bases). This CDR3 comprises 14 residues. Germline loops: CDR1 SGHVS, CDR2 FQNEAQ. Trimming pared 1 base from V and 0 bases from J, leaving 5 bases between. The CDR3 reads CASSLEGSTDTQYF. The DNA for the CDR3 is TGTGCCAGCAGCTTAGAGGGGAGCACAGATACGCAGTATTTT. Drawing the rest from reference TRBV7-8 and TRBJ2-3, the complete variable domain is GAGVSQSPRYKVAKRGQDVALRCDPISGHVSLFWYQQALGQGPEFLTYFQNEAQLDKSGLPSDRFFAERPEGSVSTLKIQRTQQEDSAVYLCASSLEGSTDTQYFGPGTRLTVL.

The gene calls are TRBV7-6 and TRBJ2-5; weak D call: TRBD1 (6 bases). In germline, CDR1 is SGHVS, CDR2 FNYEAQ. Trimming took 5 bases from V and 0 from J, leaving 16 bases between them. The CDR3 runs 16 residues. Here the CDR3 reads CASSQTGQTYQETQYF. CDR3 in DNA: TGTGCCAGCAGCCAAACCGGACAGACGTACCAAGAGACCCAGTACTTC.

The chain joins TRBV6-9 to TRBJ1-2; 9 bases are shared with TRBD1. This CDR3 has 14 residues. Germline V gene data show CDR1 as MNHGY and CDR2 as SVAAGI. V shed 3 bases and J 7 bases; nucleotides not matched to a gene: 6. CDR3 sequence: CASSYQDRGFGYTF. As DNA, the CDR3 is TGTGCCAGCAGTTACCAGGACAGGGGATTTGGCTACACCTTC.

In this sample, this clone turned up a few times. The rearrangement links TRBV11-2 to TRBJ2-1; maybe TRBD1 (5 bases). The germline CDR1 and CDR2 sequences are SGHAT and FQNNGV. This CDR3 has 16 residues. With 5 bases removed from V and 10 bases from J, the gap between germline ends came to 24 bases. The CDR3 DNA follows: TGTGCCAGCAGCCGCACAGGCGGTTTGGGGTTACACGAGCAGTTCTTC. Translated: CASSRTGGLGLHEQFF.

This clone was detected only a few times. V usage is TRBV11-2 and J usage is TRBJ2-7; 7 nucleotides agree with TRBD1. The CDR3 length is 19 residues. V trimming: 2 bases; J trimming: 4 bases; junction bases outside the gene matches: 20. CDR1 SGHAT and CDR2 FQNNGV come from the germline V gene. The DNA for the CDR3 is TGTGCCAGCAGCTTAACCATTCAAGGGACAGTCGGCCTACGATACGAGCAGTACTTC. Its protein is CASSLTIQGTVGLRYEQYF. Combining the CDR3 with reference TRBV11-2 and TRBJ2-7 gives the whole variable domain EAGVAQSPRYKIIEKRQSVAFWCNPISGHATLYWYQQILGQGPKLLIQFQNNGVVDDSQLPKDRFSAERLKGVDSTLKIQPAKLEDSAVYLCASSLTIQGTVGLRYEQYFGPGTRLTVT.

This clone was counted only a few times. The chain links TRBV7-2 to TRBJ2-1, with 12 positions matching TRBD2. J was trimmed by 9 bases and V by 5 bases; bases with no gene match: 8. The CDR3 length is 15 residues. Germline V lookup: CDR1 SGHTA, CDR2 FQGNSA. CDR3 amino acids: CASSIPSGGAFEQFF. The CDR3 nucleotides read TGTGCCAGCAGCATTCCTAGCGGGGGGGCCTTTGAGCAGTTCTTC.

This clone turned up a few times. The chain couples TRBV5-6 to TRBJ1-1; 10 bases are a match to TRBD1. The germline gives CDR1 SGHDT, CDR2 YYEEEE. The CDR3 length is 13 residues. The junction had 5 bases not matched to a gene; V was cut back by 5 bases and J by 7 bases. In nucleotides, the CDR3 is TGTGCCAGCAGGCGGACAGGGGGGAATGAAGCTTTCTTT. Its protein product is CASRRTGGNEAFF.

Only a few counts were recorded for this clone. The chain joins TRBV5-1 to TRBJ2-2; 10 bases line up with TRBD2. This CDR3 spans 17 amino acids. V trimming: 2 bases; J trimming: 4 bases; junction bases outside the gene matches: 8. CDR1 SGHRS and CDR2 YFSETQ come from the germline V gene. CDR3 region: CASSFQRGGPGTGELFF. CDR3 in DNA: TGCGCCAGCAGCTTCCAGCGGGGGGGCCCCGGCACCGGGGAGCTGTTTTTT. Supplemented by reference TRBV5-1 and TRBJ2-2, the full variable domain reads KAGVTQTPRYLIKTRGQQVTLSCSPISGHRSVSWYQQTPGQGLQFLFEYFSETQRNKGNFPGRFSGRQFSNSRSEMNVSTLELGDSALYLCASSFQRGGPGTGELFFGEGSRLTVL.

This rearrangement joins TRBV6-5 to TRBJ2-7; D might be TRBD2 (6 bases). This CDR3 has 15 amino acids. V lost 8 bases, J lost 1 base, and 18 bases lay in between. From germline, CDR1 is MNHEY and CDR2 SVGAGI. The chain's CDR3 is CASQMGGPYSYEQYF. The CDR3, as DNA: TGTGCCAGCCAAATGGGGGGACCCTATTCCTACGAGCAGTACTTC.

This clone was recorded a few times. The chain joins TRBV2 to TRBJ1-1, with 7 bases aligning to TRBD1. The CDR3 length is 12 residues. CDR1 is SNHLY, CDR2 FYNNEI, per germline. After removal of 2 bases from V and 9 bases from J, the junction contained 3 bases not matched to a gene. The DNA of the CDR3 is TGTGCCAGCAGTGAAAACAGGGGAAAAGCTTTCTTT. The encoded protein is CASSENRGKAFF. Together with reference TRBV2 and TRBJ1-1, the CDR3 gives the full variable domain: EPEVTQTPSHQVTQMGQEVILRCVPISNHLYFYWYRQILGQKVEFLVSFYNNEISEKSEIFDDQFSVERPDGSNFTLKIRSTKLEDSAMYFCASSENRGKAFFGQGTRLTVV.

This clone has just a few counts. This chain connects TRBV29-1 to TRBJ1-2; D is possibly TRBD1 (6 bases). There are 14 residues in the CDR3. The germline V gene encodes CDR1 SQVTM and CDR2 ANQGSEA. Trimming took off 3 bases at V and 2 bases at J, with 13 bases between the two ends. The CDR3 bases are TGCAGCGTTGAGGTCCTCAGGGGAAACTATGGCTACACCTTC. Protein sequence: CSVEVLRGNYGYTF.

There are a few counts of this clone. This chain uses TRBV7-3 with TRBJ2-2; D is unresolved. The CDR3 spans 14 residues. Germline-derived CDR1 and CDR2 are SGHTA and FQGTGA. V shed 2 bases and J shed 2 bases, with 6 bases lying between them. The CDR3, as DNA: TGTGCCAGCAGCTTATATCTAAACACCGGGGAGCTGTTTTTT. Residues: CASSLYLNTGELFF.

This sequence joins TRBV11-2 and TRBJ2-2, with 7 bases fitting TRBD2. The CDR3 contains 16 residues. The V and J ends lost 1 base and 0 bases, in that order; junction bases with no gene match: 2. The germline CDR1 and CDR2 sequences are SGHAT and FQNNGV. CDR3: CASSLVAGANTGELFF. CDR3 bases: TGTGCCAGCAGCTTAGTGGCGGGGGCGAACACCGGGGAGCTGTTTTTT.

In the case of this clone: The same CDR3 can be traced to other DNA sequences in this sample. The rearrangement links TRBV28 to TRBJ2-7, with no clear D. Trimming took 6 bases from V and 4 from J, leaving 4 bases between them. Germline V lookup: CDR1 MDHEN, CDR2 SYDVKM. The CDR3 contains 10 residues. In DNA, the CDR3 is TGTGCCAGCAGCCGTTACGAGCAGTACTTC. Translated, it gives CASSRYEQYF. The whole variable domain, remainder taken from reference TRBV28 and TRBJ2-7, is DVKVTQSSRYLVKRTGEKVFLECVQDMDHENMFWYRQDPGLGLRLIYFSYDVKMKEKGDIPEGYSVSREKKERFSLILESASTNQTSMYLCASSRYEQYFGPGTRLTVT.

The CDR3 DNA is TGTGCCAGCAGTTACTCGATTGGACAGGGTGCCTACGAGCAGTACTTC. Protein sequence: CASSYSIGQGAYEQYF. The chain recombines TRBV6-6 with TRBJ2-7; 8 bases agree with TRBD1. The V gene end was trimmed by 0 bases and the J gene end by 2 bases; junction bases not matched to a gene: 6. CDR3 size: 16 residues. CDR1 and CDR2 from the germline V gene are MNHNY and SVGAGI (reference sequence).

The chain recombines TRBV6-1 with TRBJ1-2, with D unresolved. V lost 2 bases, J lost 6 bases, and 10 bases lay in between. This CDR3 spans 13 amino acids. Germline V gene sequence: CDR1 MNHNS, CDR2 SASEGT. CDR3 in DNA: TGTGCCAGCAGTGAACGGGGTCTCGATGGCTACACCTTC. It codes for CASSERGLDGYTF.

The rearrangement uses TRBV5-4 and TRBJ2-5; a possible D gene is TRBD2 (7 bases). CDR1 is SGHNT and CDR2 is YYREEE in the germline V gene (reference sequence). The CDR3 has 14 residues. Trimming cost V 4 bases and J 4 bases, with 14 bases left between them. The CDR3 DNA sequence: TGTGCCAGCAGCCGGAGGGGGGGGACAGAGACCCAGTACTTC. Its translation is CASSRRGGTETQYF. Based on the CDR3 plus reference TRBV5-4 and TRBJ2-5, the full variable domain is ETGVTQSPTHLIKTRGQQVTLRCSSQSGHNTVSWYQQALGQGPQFIFQYYREEENGRGNFPPRFSGLQFPNYSSELNVNALELDDSALYLCASSRRGGTETQYFGPGTRLLVL.

The genes are TRBV11-2 and TRBJ1-5, with TRBD1 identical over 9 bases. The CDR3 has 16 residues. V lost 1 base to trimming and J lost 6 bases; unmatched junction nucleotides: 7. The germline gives CDR1 SGHAT, CDR2 FQNNGV. CDR3: CASSLGGQGATQPQHF. In nucleotides, the CDR3 is TGTGCCAGCAGCTTAGGGGGACAGGGTGCCACTCAGCCCCAGCATTTT.

This clone turned up a few times. The rearrangement uses TRBV18 and TRBJ2-7, with 7 nucleotides matching TRBD1. Germline V gene data show CDR1 as KGHSH and CDR2 as LQKENI. The CDR3 loop spans 15 amino acids. V lost 3 bases and J lost 0; bases outside the gene matches: 5. In DNA, the CDR3 is TGTGCCAGCTCACCCCTCGGGGACAGCTCCTACGAGCAGTACTTC. This gives the protein CASSPLGDSSYEQYF.

V usage is TRBV19 and J usage is TRBJ1-5; 7 nucleotides agree with TRBD1. CDR1 LNHDA and CDR2 SQIVND come from the germline V gene (reference sequence). CDR3 length: 13 amino acids. The V gene end was trimmed by 6 bases and the J gene end by 3 bases; junction bases not matched to a gene: 2. The CDR3 nucleotides are TGTGCCAGTAGCGGGACAGTCAATCAGCCCCAGCATTTT. Protein: CASSGTVNQPQHF.

This sequence joins TRBV19 and TRBJ1-2; TRBD1 is a possible D gene (6 bases). CDR1 is LNHDA and CDR2 is SQIVND in the germline V gene (reference sequence). This CDR3 is built from 13 residues. The ends were cut back, 8 bases at V and 5 bases at J, with 15 bases in the middle. The CDR3 spells CASSQGRLYGYTF. The CDR3 DNA reads TGTGCCAGTTCACAGGGACGGCTATATGGCTACACCTTC.